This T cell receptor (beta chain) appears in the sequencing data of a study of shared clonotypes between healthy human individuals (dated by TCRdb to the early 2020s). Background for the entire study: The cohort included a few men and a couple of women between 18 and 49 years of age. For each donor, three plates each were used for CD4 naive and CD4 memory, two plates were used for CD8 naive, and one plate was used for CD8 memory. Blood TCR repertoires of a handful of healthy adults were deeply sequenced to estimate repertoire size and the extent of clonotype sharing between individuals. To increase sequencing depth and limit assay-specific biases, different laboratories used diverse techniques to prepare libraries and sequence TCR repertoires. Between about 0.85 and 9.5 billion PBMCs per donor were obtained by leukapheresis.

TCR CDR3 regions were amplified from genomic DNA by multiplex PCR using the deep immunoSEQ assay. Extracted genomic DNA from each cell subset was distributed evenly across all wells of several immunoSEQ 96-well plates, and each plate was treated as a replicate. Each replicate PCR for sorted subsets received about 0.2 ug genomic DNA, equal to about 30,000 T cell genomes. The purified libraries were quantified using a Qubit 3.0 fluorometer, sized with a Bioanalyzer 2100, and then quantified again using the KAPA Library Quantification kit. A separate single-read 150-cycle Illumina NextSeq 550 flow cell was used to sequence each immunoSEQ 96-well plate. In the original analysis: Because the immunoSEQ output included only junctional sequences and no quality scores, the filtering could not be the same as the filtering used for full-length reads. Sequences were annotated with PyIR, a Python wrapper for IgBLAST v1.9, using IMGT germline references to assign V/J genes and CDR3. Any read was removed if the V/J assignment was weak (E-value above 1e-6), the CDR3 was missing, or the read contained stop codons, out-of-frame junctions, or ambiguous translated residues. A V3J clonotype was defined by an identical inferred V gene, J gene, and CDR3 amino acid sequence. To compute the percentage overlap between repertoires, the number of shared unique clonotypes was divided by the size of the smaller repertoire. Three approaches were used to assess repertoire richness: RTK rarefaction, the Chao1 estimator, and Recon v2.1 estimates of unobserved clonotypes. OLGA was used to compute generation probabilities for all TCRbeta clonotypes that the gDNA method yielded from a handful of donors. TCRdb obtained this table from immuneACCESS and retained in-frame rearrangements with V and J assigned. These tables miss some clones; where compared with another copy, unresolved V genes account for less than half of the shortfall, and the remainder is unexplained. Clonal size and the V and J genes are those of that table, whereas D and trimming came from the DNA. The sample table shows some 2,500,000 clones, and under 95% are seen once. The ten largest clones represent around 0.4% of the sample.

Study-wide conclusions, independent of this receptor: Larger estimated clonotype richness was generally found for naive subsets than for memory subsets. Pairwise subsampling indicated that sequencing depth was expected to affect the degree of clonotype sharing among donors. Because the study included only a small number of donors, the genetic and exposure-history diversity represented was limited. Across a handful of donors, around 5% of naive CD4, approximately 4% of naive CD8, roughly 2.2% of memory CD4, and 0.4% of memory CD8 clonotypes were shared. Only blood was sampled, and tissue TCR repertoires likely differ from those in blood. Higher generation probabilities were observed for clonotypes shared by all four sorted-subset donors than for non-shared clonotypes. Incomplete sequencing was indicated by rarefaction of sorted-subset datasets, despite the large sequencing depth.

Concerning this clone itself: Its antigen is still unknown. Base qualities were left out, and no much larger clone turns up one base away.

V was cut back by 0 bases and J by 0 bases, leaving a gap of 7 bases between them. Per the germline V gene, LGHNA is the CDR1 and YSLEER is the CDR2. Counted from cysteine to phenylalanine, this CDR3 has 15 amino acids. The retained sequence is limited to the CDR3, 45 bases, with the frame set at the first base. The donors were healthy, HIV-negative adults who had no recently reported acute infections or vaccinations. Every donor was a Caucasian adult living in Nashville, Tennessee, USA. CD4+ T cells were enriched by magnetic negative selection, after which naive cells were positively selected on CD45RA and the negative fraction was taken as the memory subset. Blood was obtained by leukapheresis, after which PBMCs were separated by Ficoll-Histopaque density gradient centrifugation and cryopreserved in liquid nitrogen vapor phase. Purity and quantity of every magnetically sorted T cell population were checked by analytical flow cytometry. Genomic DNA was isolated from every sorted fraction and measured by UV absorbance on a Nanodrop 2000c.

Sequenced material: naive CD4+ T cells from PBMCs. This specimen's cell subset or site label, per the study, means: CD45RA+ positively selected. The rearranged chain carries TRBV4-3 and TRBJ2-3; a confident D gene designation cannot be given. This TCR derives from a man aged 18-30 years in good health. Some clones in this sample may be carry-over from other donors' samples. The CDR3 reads CASSQDPSSTDTQYF. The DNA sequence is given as TGCGCCAGCAGCCAAGATCCATCTAGCACAGATACGCAGTATTTT.